One sample yielded the 27 T cell receptor beta chains listed below, sequenced in a study of blood T cell repertoires in COVID-19. Repertoires were generated with immunoSEQ multiplex PCR, while TCRdb's copy carries only in-frame clones and drops some. The profile shows some 100,000 clones, around 89% of them singletons. Sequencing was carried out using peripheral blood. The source of these receptors is a human donor in a cohort sampled during active COVID-19.

The chain employs TRBV15 and TRBJ2-5; 9 bases map to TRBD1. This CDR3 contains 15 residues. Unmatched junction bases numbered 5, after V lost 3 bases and J lost 3 bases. Looked up from germline, CDR1 is LNHNV and CDR2 is YYDKDF (reference sequence). For the CDR3, the DNA is TGTGCCACCAGCAGGGGACAGGGCTCTAAAGAGACCCAGTACTTC. Encoded protein: CATSRGQGSKETQYF.

The genes are TRBV5-1 and TRBJ2-7, with 7 nucleotides matching TRBD1. Trimming cost V 4 bases and J 0 bases; bases outside gene matches: 13. CDR1 and CDR2 (germline): SGHRS, YFSETQ. The CDR3 covers 17 residues. The CDR3 loop is CASSPRPEQGNSYEQYF. In DNA, the CDR3 is TGCGCCAGCAGCCCGAGGCCCGAACAGGGGAACTCCTACGAGCAGTACTTC.

This chain links TRBV6-4 with TRBJ2-2; D may be TRBD1 (6 bases). The CDR3 is made up of 14 amino acids. Trimming took 2 bases from V and 4 from J, leaving 8 bases between them. The germline V gene encodes CDR1 MRHNA and CDR2 SNTAGT. CDR3 residues: CASSDRGSTGELFF. The CDR3 DNA is TGTGCCAGCAGTGACAGGGGGAGCACCGGGGAGCTGTTTTTT.

The chain uses TRBV18 and TRBJ2-1; D is unresolved. From germline, CDR1 is KGHSH and CDR2 LQKENI. V lost 0 bases and J 5 bases, leaving 2 bases between the germline ends. There are 12 residues in the CDR3. CDR3 in DNA: TGTGCCAGCTCACCACCCAACAATGAGCAGTTCTTC. Its protein is CASSPPNNEQFF.

The chain recombines TRBV13 with TRBJ2-1; 8 nucleotides line up with TRBD1. CDR1 is PRHDT and CDR2 is FYEKMQ in the germline V gene (reference sequence). Trimming took 5 bases from V and 5 from J; bases not matched to a gene: 8. The CDR3 is 15 residues long. CDR3 nucleotides: TGTGCCAGCAGCGCGACAGGGGTTCTCGACAATGAGCAGTTCTTC. Encoded protein: CASSATGVLDNEQFF.

J is TRBJ1-4 and V is TRBV14; 7 positions agree with TRBD1. Germline V gene lookup returns CDR1 SGHDN and CDR2 FVKESK. V lost 4 bases, J lost 8 bases, and 10 bases stayed unmatched. This CDR3 contains 15 residues. CDR3 DNA: TGTGCCAGCAGCCCCCGACAGGGATTGGGCGAAAAACTGTTTTTT. Amino acids: CASSPRQGLGEKLFF.

On this clone itself: This CDR3 is also generated by other DNA sequences in the sample. The V call is TRBV18, the J call TRBJ1-2; the match to TRBD1 covers 9 bases. In germline, CDR1 is KGHSH, CDR2 LQKENI. V shed 3 bases, J shed 7 bases, and the junction held 9 bases outside the gene matches. The CDR3 runs 15 residues. The CDR3: CASSPNQGQGIGYTF. CDR3 DNA sequence: TGTGCCAGCTCACCTAACCAAGGACAGGGGATTGGCTACACCTTC.

This clone was seen many times. The CDR3 DNA reads TGTGCCAGCAGCCAAGACAGGGGGAACACTGAAGCTTTCTTT. This sequence encodes CASSQDRGNTEAFF. J is TRBJ1-1 and V is TRBV3-1 (or the pseudogene TRBV3-2); tentatively, D is TRBD1 (6 bases). Germline V gives CDR1 LGHDT, CDR2 YNNKEL (reference sequence). The CDR3 sequence is 14 residues long. Trimming took 0 bases from V and 1 from J, leaving 6 bases between them.

The rearrangement links TRBV7-3 to TRBJ2-3; a possible D gene is TRBD2 (6 bases). V lost 5 bases to trimming and J lost 2 bases, with 14 bases between them. The germline V gene has CDR1 SGHTA and CDR2 FQGTGA. The CDR3 loop spans 15 amino acids. The CDR3, as DNA: TGTGCCAGCAGCCGGGACGGGAGAGACACAGATACGCAGTATTTT. Translating it yields CASSRDGRDTDTQYF. The entire variable domain, with the rest obtained from reference TRBV7-3 and TRBJ2-3, is as follows: GAGVSQTPSNKVTEKGKYVELRCDPISGHTALYWYRQSLGQGPEFLIYFQGTGAADDSGLPNDRFFAVRPEGSVSTLKIQRTERGDSAVYLCASSRDGRDTDTQYFGPGTRLTVL.

The rearrangement uses TRBV2 and TRBJ2-7; possibly TRBD2 for D (6 bases). V lost 3 bases, J lost 6 bases, and 9 bases lay in between. This CDR3 region has 12 residues. Germline CDR1 reads SNHLY; CDR2 reads FYNNEI. The CDR3 nucleotides read TGTGCCAGCAGTGATATGGGGGGCGAGCAGTACTTC. The encoded protein is CASSDMGGEQYF.

The chain uses TRBV3-1 (or the pseudogene TRBV3-2) and TRBJ2-7; TRBD1 matches at 7 bases. Germline CDR1 and CDR2: LGHDT and YNNKEL (reference sequence). CDR3 length: 16 residues. J lost 2 bases, V lost 3 bases, and 10 bases had no gene match. CDR3 nucleotides: TGTGCCAGCAGCCAGGAAGGGGGCAGTCGAACCTACGAGCAGTACTTC. Amino acids: CASSQEGGSRTYEQYF.

J is TRBJ1-5 and V is TRBV3-1 (or the pseudogene TRBV3-2); TRBD1 matches 9 bases. Germline V gives CDR1 LGHDT, CDR2 YNNKEL (reference sequence). This CDR3 is built from 18 residues. V lost 0 bases, J lost 4 bases, and 10 bases stayed unmatched. The CDR3 reads CASSQDGGTGTGNQPQHF. The CDR3 bases are TGTGCCAGCAGCCAAGATGGGGGGACCGGGACAGGGAATCAGCCCCAGCATTTT.

This sequence joins TRBV11-1 and TRBJ2-3; D is perhaps TRBD1 (6 bases). The length of the CDR3 is 16 residues. From germline, CDR1 is SGHAT and CDR2 FQDESV (reference sequence). Trimming took off 3 bases at V and 5 bases at J, with 18 bases between the two ends. Written as DNA, the CDR3 is TGTGCCAGCAGCTTTGGATCAGGGGTCGCGCGAGATACGCAGTATTTT. This encodes CASSFGSGVARDTQYF.

The chain recombines TRBV2 with TRBJ2-7; D uncertain. V lost 6 bases to trimming and J lost 5 bases, with 14 bases between them. Germline V gives CDR1 SNHLY, CDR2 FYNNEI. The CDR3 runs 13 residues. Here the CDR3 reads CASSAIMGHEQYF. CDR3 nucleotide sequence: TGTGCCAGCAGCGCCATCATGGGCCACGAGCAGTACTTC.

This rearrangement joins TRBV28 to TRBJ1-1; D might be TRBD1 (5 bases). The CDR3 runs 14 residues. Per the germline V gene, CDR1 is MDHEN and CDR2 is SYDVKM. Trimming removed 3 bases at V and 3 bases at J, with 11 bases between. The CDR3 DNA sequence: TGTGCCAGCAGTTTCCCCGACAGTTACACTGAAGCTTTCTTT. It is translated as CASSFPDSYTEAFF.

V usage is TRBV27 and J usage is TRBJ2-5, with TRBD2 identical over 8 bases. Looked up from germline, CDR1 is MNHEY and CDR2 is SMNVEV (reference sequence). The CDR3 has 15 residues. Trimming cost V 2 bases and J 5 bases; bases outside gene matches: 7. The CDR3 bases are TGTGCCAGCAGTTTAGTCGGGGGGGCTTGGGAGACCCAGTACTTC. Translating it yields CASSLVGGAWETQYF.

About this clone itself: Other DNA sequences from this sample encode an identical CDR3 as well. The V and J genes are TRBV19 and TRBJ1-2; D is perhaps TRBD1 (6 bases). CDR1 LNHDA and CDR2 SQIVND come from the germline V gene (reference sequence). The CDR3 runs 13 residues. Trimming took 1 base from V and 3 from J, leaving 6 bases between them. DNA for the CDR3: TGTGCCAGTAGTATAGGGACAGACTATGGCTACACCTTC. Translated: CASSIGTDYGYTF.

V usage is TRBV11-3 and J usage is TRBJ2-1, with 11 bases fitting TRBD2. CDR3 length: 16 residues. Trimming cost V 0 bases and J 7 bases; bases outside gene matches: 5. The germline V gene encodes CDR1 SGHNT and CDR2 YENEEA. The chain's CDR3 is CASSLDLAGGPNEQFF. CDR3 nucleotide sequence: TGTGCCAGCAGCTTAGATTTAGCGGGAGGGCCGAATGAGCAGTTCTTC.

The CDR3 region has the DNA TGTGCCAGTGGGTCGCGGGGCAATGAGCAGTTCTTC. This gives the protein CASGSRGNEQFF. This chain uses TRBV19 with TRBJ2-1, with TRBD2 as a possible D gene (6 bases). V lost 8 bases and J 6 bases, leaving 11 bases between the germline ends. Germline V CDR1 and CDR2: LNHDA, SQIVND (reference sequence). There are 12 residues in the CDR3.

The chain combines TRBV5-1 with TRBJ2-1, with D perhaps matching TRBD1 (6 bases). V lost 1 base, J lost 12 bases, and 23 bases lay in between. The germline gives CDR1 SGHRS, CDR2 YFSETQ. CDR3 size: 16 residues. CDR3 sequence: CASSLFGLGDNDAQFF. The CDR3 coding sequence is TGCGCCAGCAGCTTGTTTGGCCTCGGGGACAATGATGCGCAGTTCTTC.

The chain links TRBV7-2 to TRBJ2-1, with 8 positions matching TRBD1. V shed 6 bases, J shed 0 bases, and the junction held 7 bases outside the gene matches. This CDR3 has 16 residues. Germline values: CDR1 SGHTA, CDR2 FQGNSA. The CDR3 DNA sequence: TGTGCCAGCAGAAGCAGGGGGCGCATCTCCTACAATGAGCAGTTCTTC. Its protein product is CASRSRGRISYNEQFF.

The chain links TRBV7-8 to TRBJ2-3; 10 positions match TRBD2. V lost 5 bases, J lost 11 bases, and 4 bases stayed unmatched. This CDR3 contains 12 residues. In germline, CDR1 is SGHVS, CDR2 FQNEAQ. This CDR3 is CASSVSSGGQYF. The CDR3 bases are TGTGCCAGCAGCGTGTCTAGCGGGGGGCAGTATTTT. Filled out from reference TRBV7-8 and TRBJ2-3, the complete variable domain reads GAGVSQSPRYKVAKRGQDVALRCDPISGHVSLFWYQQALGQGPEFLTYFQNEAQLDKSGLPSDRFFAERPEGSVSTLKIQRTQQEDSAVYLCASSVSSGGQYFGPGTRLTVL.

Turning to this clone: Other DNA variants within this sample encode the same CDR3. The rearrangement uses TRBV11-2 and TRBJ1-4; TRBD1 is a possible D gene (5 bases). V lost 1 base and J 2 bases, leaving 14 bases between the germline ends. In germline, CDR1 is SGHAT, CDR2 FQNNGV. The CDR3 sequence is 17 residues long. CDR3 loop: CASSLGPGGGTNEKLFF. The CDR3 coding sequence is TGTGCCAGCAGCTTAGGTCCTGGGGGGGGGACTAATGAAAAACTGTTTTTT.

The chain carries TRBV18 and TRBJ2-7, with 12 bases lining up with TRBD1. The CDR3 sequence is 15 residues long. J lost 6 bases, V lost 3 bases, and 6 bases had no gene match. The V gene's germline CDR1 is KGHSH and CDR2 LQKENI. The CDR3 sequence: CASSPAGQGAAEQYF. The CDR3 region has the DNA TGTGCCAGCTCACCTGCGGGACAGGGGGCGGCCGAGCAGTACTTC.

The chain has TRBV19 and TRBJ1-5; D not resolved. Trimming took 6 bases from V and 0 from J, leaving 9 bases between them. The CDR3 is made up of 14 amino acids. Germline loops: CDR1 LNHDA, CDR2 SQIVND (reference sequence). CDR3 sequence (DNA): TGTGCCAGTAGGCCTAACCGTAGCAATCAGCCCCAGCATTTT. It specifies CASRPNRSNQPQHF.

The chain uses TRBV19 and TRBJ2-2; D uncertain. Trimming stripped 1 base from V and 6 bases from J, with 6 bases between. The CDR3 is 13 amino acids. Germline V gene sequence: CDR1 LNHDA, CDR2 SQIVND (reference sequence). The CDR3 protein is CASSIASSGELFF. Here the CDR3 DNA reads TGTGCCAGTAGTATAGCTAGTTCCGGGGAGCTGTTTTTT.

The chain links TRBV27 to TRBJ2-3; 8 bases map to TRBD1. CDR3 length: 17 residues. Germline V gene sequence: CDR1 MNHEY, CDR2 SMNVEV (reference sequence). Trimming took 4 bases from V and 0 from J; bases not matched to a gene: 9. The CDR3 sequence: CASSSYGTGFSTDTQYF. CDR3 DNA sequence: TGTGCCAGCAGTTCCTACGGGACAGGCTTCAGCACAGATACGCAGTATTTT.